This T cell receptor beta chain was recovered during a study of regulatory T cells in long-lasting Graves disease. As for time point: newly diagnosed GD, antithyroid drugs for less than 3 months. RNA extracted from PBMCs served as the sequencing template. Trimming took 4 bases from V and 1 from J, leaving 10 bases between them. The germline V gene encodes CDR1 PRHDT and CDR2 FYEKMQ (reference sequence). CDR3 size: 14 residues. At least ten counts were recorded for this clonotype. CDR3-region Arm-PCR and iRepertoire HTBI primers produced the TCR beta libraries. TCRdb reprocessed the multiplex PCR reads with MiXCR, giving one entry per CDR3 protein. The data contain more than 450,000 distinct CDR3 sequences, around 12% of them singletons. These data also formed part of another study, on T cells in Graves' hyperthyroidism and ophthalmopathy. That paper notes: Initially, a first-round RT-PCR of the TCR CDR3 employed the HTBI primer set. Blood also contained most expanded thyroid clonotypes above 0.001.

Source: peripheral blood mononuclear cells (PBMCs), taken at new diagnosis, from a patient treated with antithyroid drugs. The sequence came from a woman between 25 and 40 years old with Graves disease. V gene TRBV13 combines with J gene TRBJ1-2; unclear D gene. Here the CDR3 DNA reads TGTGCCAGCAGCTACGGGAGAGATAACTATGGCTACACCTTC. Translation: CASSYGRDNYGYTF.